A single sample gave rise to the 27 T cell receptor beta chains below, sequenced in a study of neurological immune-mediated disorders. TCRdb recomputed calls from the 5' RACE reads with MiXCR, one row per CDR3 protein. The sample contains about 59,000 distinct CDR3 sequences, about 25% of which appear only once. The sample's time point: technical triplicate 2. Sequenced sample: PBMCs. Receptors were obtained from a man in his sixties with HTLV-1-associated myelopathy (HAM/TSP).

CDR3 region: CASSRDPGKLFF. The CDR3 DNA follows: TGTGCCAGTAGCCGAGATCCGGGAAAACTGTTTTTT. This chain connects TRBV19 to TRBJ1-4; D is undetermined. The CDR3 has 12 amino acids. Germline V CDR1 and CDR2: LNHDA, SQIVND (reference sequence). Trimming stripped 6 bases from V and 10 bases from J, with 12 bases between.

This clonotype came up many times. The chain carries TRBV20-1 and TRBJ2-1, with TRBD2 matching 10 bases. V shed 6 bases and J 5 bases; nucleotides not matched to a gene: 7. The CDR3 length is 14 residues. The germline V gene has CDR1 DFQATT and CDR2 SNEGSKA (reference sequence). This CDR3 is CSARTSGTHNEQFF. The DNA for the CDR3 is TGCAGTGCCCGGACTAGCGGTACTCACAATGAGCAGTTCTTC.

This clonotype was detected many times. The rearrangement joins TRBV5-1 to TRBJ1-1; 7 positions agree with TRBD1. Germline lookup yields CDR1 SGHRS and CDR2 YFSETQ. The CDR3 length is 14 residues. Germline trimming cut 1 base from V and 7 bases from J; bases unmatched to any gene: 7. CDR3 loop: CASSLNTGAFEAFF. The CDR3 nucleotides read TGCGCCAGCAGCTTGAATACAGGGGCCTTTGAAGCTTTCTTT.

This clonotype has at least ten counts. The chain combines TRBV29-1 with TRBJ2-3; tentatively, D is TRBD1 (6 bases). The CDR3 runs 16 residues. Deletions cut 6 bases from V and 3 bases from J, with 22 bases between. The germline V gene has CDR1 SQVTM and CDR2 ANQGSEA. This CDR3 reads CSVVVGTRGKTDTQYF. The CDR3 nucleotides read TGCAGCGTCGTGGTTGGGACCAGGGGAAAAACAGATACGCAGTATTTT.

The sample holds many counts of this clonotype. This chain connects TRBV12-3 or TRBV12-4 to TRBJ1-2; D is uncertain. The CDR3 has 12 amino acids. Trimming shortened V by 6 bases and J by 9 bases, and 14 bases separated the two germline ends. The CDR3 spells CASSSGPRRYTF. CDR3 bases: TGTGCCAGCAGCTCCGGGCCGAGACGCTACACCTTC.

This clonotype was counted many times. The V call is TRBV10-3, the J call TRBJ2-1; TRBD2 agrees at 8 bases. The germline V gene has CDR1 ENHRY and CDR2 SYGVKD. CDR3 length: 16 amino acids. Trimming at V came to 0 bases and at J to 2 bases, leaving 3 bases not matched to a gene. DNA of the CDR3: TGTGCCATCAGTGAGTCGCGGGGGGTCCCCTACAATGAGCAGTTCTTC. This gives the protein CAISESRGVPYNEQFF.

At least ten counts were recorded for this clonotype. V is TRBV6-1 and J is TRBJ2-3; TRBD2 matches 11 bases. From germline, CDR1 is MNHNS and CDR2 SASEGT. The V segment lost 7 bases and the J segment 2 bases; nucleotides outside the gene matches: 5. The CDR3 is made up of 15 amino acids. The CDR3 loop is CASIPGLADTDTQYF. The CDR3 DNA reads as TGTGCCAGCATTCCGGGACTAGCGGACACAGATACGCAGTATTTT.

The table lists this clonotype with many counts. V and J are TRBV29-1 and TRBJ2-5; D might be TRBD1 (6 bases). The germline CDR1 and CDR2 sequences are SQVTM and ANQGSEA. V lost 6 bases and J lost 0, with 14 bases in between. CDR3 length: 14 residues. The chain's CDR3 is CSVGEGTYQETQYF. Here the CDR3 DNA reads TGCAGCGTGGGCGAGGGGACATACCAAGAGACCCAGTACTTC.

V gene TRBV5-1 combines with J gene TRBJ2-7; TRBD2 matches 8 bases. The CDR3 spans 12 residues. In germline, CDR1 is SGHRS, CDR2 YFSETQ. The V gene end was trimmed by 4 bases and the J gene end by 6 bases; junction bases not matched to a gene: 3. The CDR3 sequence is CASSPGRGEQYF. CDR3 DNA: TGCGCCAGCAGCCCCGGGAGGGGCGAGCAGTACTTC.

At least ten counts were recorded for this clonotype. The chain recombines TRBV20-1 with TRBJ2-1, with 13 bases fitting TRBD2. CDR1 and CDR2 from the germline V gene are DFQATT and SNEGSKA (reference sequence). CDR3 length equals 13 residues. Trimming cost V 6 bases and J 7 bases; bases outside gene matches: 3. CDR3 in DNA: TGCAGTGCACTAGCGGGAGGGCCAAATGAGCAGTTCTTC. Amino acids: CSALAGGPNEQFF.

This clonotype has a count of ten or more. Mismatch with germline at one junction end may stem from a read error. V usage is TRBV7-7 and J usage is TRBJ2-2; TRBD2 matches 8 bases. Germline CDR1 reads SSHAT; CDR2 reads FNYEAQ (reference sequence). The CDR3 totals 16 residues. CDR3 in DNA: TGTGCTAGCAGCCCCTCTTCGGGGGGGTACACCGGGGAGCTGTTTTTT. Encoded protein: CASSPSSGGYTGELFF.

The sample holds many counts of this clonotype. The genes are TRBV6-6 and TRBJ1-5; D not resolved. Trimming took 7 bases from V and 7 from J, leaving 11 bases between them. There are 12 residues in the CDR3. Germline CDR1 MNHNY, CDR2 SVGAGI (reference sequence). CDR3 loop: CASTILSQPQHF. As DNA, the CDR3 is TGTGCCAGCACTATCCTGTCCCAGCCCCAGCATTTT.

With respect to this clonotype: The germline gene is not matched at one end of the junction; a read error may be the cause. The rearrangement joins TRBV5-1 to TRBJ2-2, with 7 bases aligning to TRBD2. The CDR3 sequence is 15 residues long. CDR1 and CDR2 (germline): SGHRS, YFSETQ. The CDR3 coding sequence is TGCGTCAGCAGCCCATCCAGCGGGATACCCGGGGAGCCGTTTTTT. Translation gives CVSSPSSGIPGEPFF. Full variable domain (remainder filled in from reference TRBV5-1 and TRBJ2-2): KAGVTQTPRYLIKTRGQQVTLSCSPISGHRSVSWYQQTPGQGLQFLFEYFSETQRNKGNFPGRFSGRQFSNSRSEMNVSTLELGDSALYLCVSSPSSGIPGEPFFGEGSRLTVL.

This clonotype was observed at least ten times. The J gene is TRBJ1-3, the V gene TRBV11-2; D gene unclear. With 1 base removed from V and 3 bases from J, the gap between germline ends came to 16 bases. Germline CDR1 SGHAT, CDR2 FQNNGV. The CDR3 runs to 17 residues. CDR3 nucleotide sequence: TGTGCCAGCAGCTTAGCGGGCCGGGCGACCGTTGGAAACACCATATATTTT. This gives the protein CASSLAGRATVGNTIYF. Full variable domain (missing parts from reference TRBV11-2 and TRBJ1-3): EAGVAQSPRYKIIEKRQSVAFWCNPISGHATLYWYQQILGQGPKLLIQFQNNGVVDDSQLPKDRFSAERLKGVDSTLKIQPAKLEDSAVYLCASSLAGRATVGNTIYFGEGSWLTVV.

This clonotype was seen a handful of times. The rearrangement links TRBV6-6 to TRBJ1-6; unclear D gene. V lost 1 base and J lost 3, with 7 bases in between. There are 15 residues in the CDR3. Germline-derived CDR1 and CDR2 are MNHNY and SVGAGI (reference sequence). CDR3 loop: CASSYYQSYNSPLHF. The CDR3 DNA sequence: TGTGCCAGCAGTTACTATCAGAGCTATAATTCACCCCTCCACTTT.

Many counts were recorded for this clonotype. The chain joins TRBV29-1 to TRBJ2-7; TRBD2 aligns across 12 bases. The CDR3 extends over 14 amino acids. From germline, CDR1 is SQVTM and CDR2 ANQGSEA. J lost 6 bases, V lost 1 base, and 4 bases had no gene match. The CDR3 coding sequence is TGCAGCGTTGAAGTGACTAGCGGGAGCCTCGAGCAGTACTTC. Protein: CSVEVTSGSLEQYF.

This clonotype was observed many times. CDR3 DNA: TGTGCCAGCAGCCTAGTAAGGGGTGAGCAGTTCTTC. Amino acid sequence: CASSLVRGEQFF. The gene calls are TRBV7-2 and TRBJ2-1; D may be TRBD1 (5 bases). Looked up from germline, CDR1 is SGHTA and CDR2 is FQGNSA. The CDR3 consists of 12 residues. Trimming left V 5 bases short and J 9 bases short, with 11 bases between.

Regarding this clonotype: This may stem from a read error, because a much larger clone lies one nucleotide away. The rearrangement links TRBV6-5 to TRBJ1-1; 8 positions match TRBD1. V lost 9 bases to trimming and J lost 6 bases; unmatched junction nucleotides: 12. Germline V CDR1 and CDR2: MNHEY, SVGAGI. This CDR3 spans 14 amino acids. CDR3 protein: CARIDRQGMAEAFF. CDR3 coding DNA: TGTGCCAGAATCGATAGACAGGGGATGGCTGAAGCTTTCTTT.

The gene calls are TRBV25-1 and TRBJ2-1; D is unclear. The germline V gene has CDR1 MGHDK and CDR2 SYGVNS. The CDR3 covers 14 residues. The V and J ends lost 1 base and 5 bases respectively, with 9 bases between them. The CDR3 region is CASSESLLHNEQFF. Here the CDR3 DNA reads TGTGCCAGCAGTGAATCCCTACTCCACAATGAGCAGTTCTTC.

V gene TRBV7-9 combines with J gene TRBJ2-1; D uncertain. CDR1 is SEHNR and CDR2 is FQNEAQ in the germline V gene (reference sequence). Trimming stripped 4 bases from V and 6 bases from J, with 4 bases between. The CDR3 extends over 11 amino acids. The CDR3 nucleotides are TGTGCCAGCAGCTCCCTCAATGAGCAGTTCTTC. Amino acid sequence: CASSSLNEQFF.

V gene TRBV7-9 combines with J gene TRBJ1-2, with 9 bases identical to TRBD1. The V and J ends lost 5 bases and 2 bases, in that order; junction bases with no gene match: 3. This CDR3 has 14 residues. Germline-derived CDR1 and CDR2 are SEHNR and FQNEAQ (reference sequence). CDR3 sequence reads: CASSNDRGNYGYTF. The CDR3 nucleotides are TGTGCCAGCAGCAACGACAGGGGGAACTATGGCTACACCTTC.

Ten or more counts support this clonotype. The genes are TRBV20-1 and TRBJ2-5; no clear D. The CDR3 runs 14 residues. CDR1 DFQATT and CDR2 SNEGSKA come from the germline V gene (reference sequence). The V and J ends lost 5 bases and 7 bases respectively, with 20 bases between them. CDR3 amino acids: CSAVPPEGVGTQYF. As DNA, the CDR3 is TGCAGTGCTGTCCCCCCCGAAGGAGTGGGGACCCAGTACTTC.

This clonotype was picked up many times. V usage is TRBV3-1 and J usage is TRBJ1-3; D not certain. V was clipped by 2 bases and J by 0 bases, with 17 bases between them. Germline V gene lookup returns CDR1 LGHDT and CDR2 YNNKEL (reference sequence). The CDR3 length is 18 residues. CDR3 bases: TGTGCCAGCAGCCAAATCAGGTCGCCGGGCCGCTCTGGAAACACCATATATTTT. Its translation is CASSQIRSPGRSGNTIYF.

A single count supports this clonotype. V gene TRBV27 combines with J gene TRBJ2-6, with D uncertain. Germline CDR1 and CDR2: MNHEY and SMNVEV (reference sequence). The CDR3 is 15 residues long. Trimming removed 7 bases at V and 4 bases at J, with 14 bases between. CDR3 region: CASTYSGSGANVLTF. The CDR3 coding sequence is TGTGCCAGCACCTACTCAGGTTCCGGGGCCAACGTCCTGACTTTC.

This clonotype was counted many times. The V gene is TRBV29-1, the J gene TRBJ2-7; D unresolved. From germline, CDR1 is SQVTM and CDR2 ANQGSEA. With 6 bases removed from V and 2 bases from J, the gap between germline ends came to 8 bases. CDR3 length equals 11 residues. The CDR3 nucleotides read TGCAGCGTCCAGTCACCCTACGAGCAGTACTTC. Its protein is CSVQSPYEQYF.

The sample holds many counts of this clonotype. This CDR3 is CSARDTLGTEAFF. CDR3 bases: TGCAGTGCTAGAGATACACTTGGCACTGAAGCTTTCTTT. The gene calls are TRBV20-1 and TRBJ1-1; no clear D gene. Germline V lookup: CDR1 DFQATT, CDR2 SNEGSKA (reference sequence). There are 13 residues in the CDR3. Trimming stripped 0 bases from V and 4 bases from J, with 9 bases between.

This clonotype was found a few times. The chain recombines TRBV12-3 or TRBV12-4 with TRBJ1-4, with D unclear. The CDR3 spans 13 residues. Trimming removed 8 bases from V and 5 bases from J, with 12 bases in between. The CDR3 sequence is CASRGYGNEKLFF. CDR3 DNA sequence: TGTGCCAGCCGTGGGTACGGGAATGAAAAACTGTTTTTT.